This T cell receptor (beta chain) came from a study of patients and donors after allogeneic stem cell transplantation. Between the trimmed V and J ends, which lost 0 bases and 0 bases, there was a span of 8 bases. CDR1 and CDR2 from the germline V gene are MNHEY and SMNVEV (reference sequence). The CDR3 has 15 residues. One entry per CDR3 protein results from TCRdb running MiXCR on the RT-PCR reads. The sample lists 400,000 to 500,000 distinct CDR3 sequences, roughly 17% occurring once. This chain links TRBV27 with TRBJ1-1; unclear D gene. This sequence was found in a human donor who was either an allogeneic HSCT recipient or a stem cell or donor lymphocyte infusion donor (not recorded which). It is not recorded whose cells these are; they may come from a transplant donor. The sequenced sample was blood, either unsorted or a sorted T cell fraction (not recorded which). DNA for the CDR3: TGTGCCAGCAGTTTATCCCCAAGTATGAACACTGAAGCTTTCTTT. The encoded protein is CASSLSPSMNTEAFF.